The 8 T cell receptor beta chains presented below share a single source sample, sequenced in a study of cytomegalovirus exposure and HLA in healthy donors. PCR amplification relied on 60 Vbeta primers (plus 13 Jbeta primers). Profiled with immunoSEQ multiplex PCR; TCRdb holds only in-frame clones, not every one. The sample includes about 62,000 clones, roughly 80% seen only once; the top ten take under 9%. Input material: PBMCs. The receptors shown here come from a man in his sixties in good health and CMV-seropositive.

This chain connects TRBV5-1 to TRBJ2-5; D is uncertain. Trimming stripped 3 bases from V and 7 bases from J, with 7 bases between. CDR1 is SGHRS, CDR2 YFSETQ, per germline. The CDR3 has 11 amino acids. CDR3 coding DNA: TGCGCCAGCAGCTCCGCAGGGACCCAGTACTTC. This codes for CASSSAGTQYF.

Remarks on this clone: The sample carries other DNA sequences with the same CDR3. DNA for the CDR3: TGCGCCAGCAGCCAGGGGGGAGGAGCAGATACGCAGTATTTT. It translates to CASSQGGGADTQYF. The chain joins TRBV4-1 to TRBJ2-3; tentatively, D is TRBD2 (6 bases). V was cut by 3 bases and J by 4 bases, with 11 bases left in between. Looked up from germline, CDR1 is MGHRA and CDR2 is YSYEKL. The CDR3 runs 14 residues.

This rearrangement joins TRBV11-2 to TRBJ2-5; 10 bases match TRBD2. The last part of the DNA fits TRBJ2-7 better; the J call may be wrong. Germline lookup yields CDR1 SGHAT and CDR2 FQNNGV. The CDR3 consists of 14 residues. The DNA for the CDR3 is TGTGCCAGCAGCTTAGGGCTAGCGGGAGTCGAGCAGTACTTC. Translating it yields CASSLGLAGVEQYF.

The chain is built from TRBV6-6 and TRBJ1-4, with TRBD1 identical over 10 bases. V was clipped by 7 bases and J by 2 bases; unmatched bases: 7. The CDR3 has 16 residues. The germline V gene has CDR1 MNHNY and CDR2 SVGAGI (reference sequence). CDR3 protein: CASTLTGGATNEKLFF. CDR3 nucleotides: TGTGCCAGCACTTTGACAGGGGGCGCGACTAATGAAAAACTGTTTTTT.

This chain links TRBV11-3 with TRBJ2-3; possibly TRBD2 for D (6 bases). This CDR3 is built from 17 residues. V lost 0 bases to trimming and J lost 3 bases, with 16 bases between them. The V gene's germline CDR1 is SGHNT and CDR2 YENEEA. CDR3 amino acids: CASSLDLYGSGTDTQYF. The CDR3 DNA is TGTGCCAGCAGCTTAGATCTATACGGGAGTGGAACAGATACGCAGTATTTT.

The chain joins TRBV7-9 to TRBJ1-4; TRBD1 aligns across 8 bases. Losses at the gene ends were 1 base for V and 5 bases for J; bases not matched to a gene: 3. Germline V gene data show CDR1 as SEHNR and CDR2 as FQNEAQ (reference sequence). The CDR3 spans 15 residues. CDR3 in amino acids: CASSLETGANEKLFF. The CDR3 region has the DNA TGTGCCAGCAGCTTAGAGACAGGGGCAAATGAAAAACTGTTTTTT.

The gene calls are TRBV2 and TRBJ2-2; tentative D call: TRBD1 (5 bases). V lost 5 bases and J lost 4, with 17 bases in between. The CDR3 extends over 16 amino acids. CDR1 and CDR2 (germline): SNHLY, FYNNEI. The CDR3 is CASSYLRRDTTGELFF. CDR3 coding DNA: TGTGCCAGCAGTTACCTACGCAGGGATACCACCGGGGAGCTGTTTTTT.

The chain links TRBV2 to TRBJ2-1; TRBD2 aligns across 12 bases. CDR3 length equals 16 residues. Germline values: CDR1 SNHLY, CDR2 FYNNEI. Losses at the gene ends were 5 bases for V and 9 bases for J; bases not matched to a gene: 11. CDR3 DNA: TGTGCCAGCAGTAAGGGACTAGCGGGTCCCCACGGTGAGCAGTTCTTC. Encoded protein: CASSKGLAGPHGEQFF.